This T cell receptor (beta chain) was documented in a study of identical twins. TCRdb re-called the 5' RACE reads with MiXCR, one entry per CDR3 protein. The table records fewer than 500,000 distinct CDR3 sequences, roughly an eighth of them present only once. Germline CDR1 reads SGHTA; CDR2 reads FQGTGA. The V end was cut by 6 bases, the J end by 10 bases, with 25 bases between. The CDR3 covers 16 residues. The same sample was also studied in work on yellow fever vaccine responses in identical twins.

This receptor was obtained from a young woman in good health. The gene calls are TRBV7-3 and TRBJ2-1; D is perhaps TRBD1 (6 bases). Sequencing was performed on CD4+ T cells sorted from blood. CDR3 region: CASSPSLVGGSGEQFF. In DNA, the CDR3 is TGTGCCAGCAGTCCCTCGTTGGTAGGGGGATCGGGAGAGCAGTTCTTC.